These T cell receptor beta chains were read from a single sample in a study of T cells in localized non-small cell lung cancer. TCRdb's copy holds only in-frame clones and misses some; the assay was immunoSEQ multiplex PCR. The sample has approximately 1,000 clones; roughly 24% are singletons. The material sequenced was lung tumor tissue, taken before any cancer treatment. Receptor source: a male donor aged 60 or over with stage I squamous cell lung carcinoma. CDR3s include the opening cysteine and the closing phenylalanine or tryptophan. The D gene is left open where the match is weak. For some rows the clone size is stated as once, few or many, or as a class when expanded; others skip it.

TRBD2	TRBJ2-1	few	TRBV11-3	CASSPGLAGRYNEQFF	TGTGCCAGCAGCCCCGGGCTAGCGGGACGTTACAATGAGCAGTTCTTC
NA	TRBJ2-7	NA	TRBV19	CASSNGLAYEQYF	TGTGCCAGTAGTAATGGACTGGCCTACGAGCAGTACTTC
NA	TRBJ2-1	NA	TRBV11-3	CASSVTKSSYNEQFF	TGTGCCAGCAGCGTGACAAAAAGCTCCTACAATGAGCAGTTCTTC
TRBD1	TRBJ1-1	few	TRBV18	CASSPGQHEAFF	TGTGCCAGCTCACCGGGACAGCATGAAGCTTTCTTT
NA	TRBJ1-2	few	TRBV11-3	CASSSGRITNYGYTF	TGTGCCAGCAGCTCCGGACGGATTACTAACTATGGCTACACCTTC
TRBD1	TRBJ2-3	NA	TRBV9	CASSVAGGFTDTQYF	TGTGCCAGCAGTGTGGCAGGGGGCTTCACAGATACGCAGTATTTT
NA	TRBJ2-6	NA	TRBV15	CATSRDQRSGANVLTF	TGTGCCACCAGCAGAGATCAGCGCTCTGGGGCCAACGTCCTGACTTTC
TRBD1	TRBJ2-2	NA	TRBV5-1	CASSLTGGTGELFF	TGCGCCAGCAGCCTCACAGGGGGGACCGGGGAGCTGTTTTTT
NA	TRBJ1-1	NA	TRBV23-1	CASSQVGGPKGHTEAFF	TGCGCCAGCAGTCAGGTTGGTGGGCCTAAGGGGCACACTGAAGCTTTCTTT
NA	TRBJ1-2	NA	TRBV19	CASSPPTANYGYTF	TGTGCCAGTAGTCCACCGACAGCTAACTATGGCTACACCTTC
NA	TRBJ1-3	few	TRBV28	CASRGTGHSGNTIYF	TGTGCCAGCAGGGGTACAGGTCACTCTGGAAACACCATATATTTT
NA	TRBJ2-2	NA	TRBV14	CASSLYPGQGNTGELFF	TGTGCCAGCAGCCTTTACCCTGGGCAGGGGAACACCGGGGAGCTGTTTTTT
NA	TRBJ2-7	few	TRBV5-1	CASTATGGSHEQYF	TGCGCCAGCACGGCGACAGGTGGTTCCCACGAGCAGTACTTC
NA	TRBJ1-1	NA	TRBV29-1	CSVDGALTEAFF	TGCAGCGTTGATGGCGCACTCACTGAAGCTTTCTTT
TRBD2	TRBJ2-2	few	TRBV11-3	CASSLESWGLAGETGELFF	TGTGCCAGCAGCTTAGAATCCTGGGGACTAGCGGGAGAGACCGGGGAGCTGTTTTTT
NA	TRBJ2-2	few	TRBV25-1	CASSEGDIHTGELFF	TGTGCCAGCAGTGAGGGTGACATTCACACCGGGGAGCTGTTTTTT
NA	TRBJ1-2	few	TRBV15	CATSREGRLDGYTF	TGTGCCACCAGCAGAGAGGGCAGGCTGGATGGCTACACCTTC
NA	TRBJ1-1	few	TRBV19	CASTLGVWGTPNTEAFF	TGTGCCAGTACCCTGGGGGTGTGGGGGACGCCCAACACTGAAGCTTTCTTT
NA	TRBJ2-5	NA	TRBV28	CASSFPSGQQYQETQYF	TGTGCCAGCAGTTTCCCCTCGGGGCAGCAGTACCAAGAGACCCAGTACTTC
NA	TRBJ1-4	NA	TRBV9	CASSFPPGRLFF	TGTGCCAGCAGCTTTCCTCCGGGGAGACTGTTTTTT
NA	TRBJ2-2	NA	TRBV6-8	CASSLTGVRTGELFF	TGTGCCAGCAGCCTAACGGGAGTGCGAACCGGGGAGCTGTTTTTT
NA	TRBJ1-1	few	TRBV29-1	CSVLPSGLEAFF	TGCAGCGTCCTTCCCTCGGGACTTGAAGCTTTCTTT
NA	TRBJ2-2	few	TRBV7-5	CVRSLRGTRNTGELFF	TGTGTCAGAAGCTTAAGGGGGACTAGGAACACCGGGGAGCTGTTTTTT
TRBD1	TRBJ2-5	large	TRBV9	CASRRDSTGVRETQYF	TGTGCCAGCAGAAGGGACAGCACAGGGGTACGGGAGACCCAGTACTTC
TRBD1	TRBJ1-1	few	TRBV6-8	CASSRRTGFMNTEAFF	TGTGCCAGCAGTCGTCGGACAGGCTTCATGAACACTGAAGCTTTCTTT
TRBD1	TRBJ1-3	NA	TRBV12-5	CASVAGTGSKVGNTIYF	TGTGCTAGTGTCGCCGGGACAGGCTCGAAAGTTGGAAACACCATATATTTT
NA	TRBJ2-7	NA	TRBV6-8	CASSFAGSSYEQYF	TGTGCCAGCAGTTTTGCAGGGAGCTCCTACGAGCAGTACTTC
NA	TRBJ2-7	NA	TRBV6-8	CATRAGAAPEIF	TGTGCCACCCGGGCAGGGGCGGCCCCGGAGATCTTC
TRBD2	TRBJ2-1	medium-sized	TRBV11-3	CASSFPPTIAGPSYNEQFF	TGTGCCAGCAGCTTCCCCCCGACGATAGCGGGACCTTCCTACAATGAGCAGTTCTTC
NA	TRBJ1-5	medium-sized	TRBV9	CASSRESNQPQHF	TGTGCCAGCAGTAGGGAGAGCAATCAGCCCCAGCATTTT
NA	TRBJ1-2	medium-sized	TRBV11-3	CASSSTASGYGYTF	TGTGCCAGCAGCTCCACAGCGTCCGGCTATGGCTACACCTTC
TRBD2	TRBJ2-3	large	TRBV9	CASSALAGGRDTQYF	TGTGCCAGCAGTGCTCTAGCGGGAGGTCGGGATACGCAGTATTTT
TRBD2	TRBJ2-6	NA	TRBV28	CASSLSTSGYSGANVLTF	TGTGCCAGCAGTTTATCGACTAGCGGGTACTCTGGGGCCAACGTCCTGACTTTC
NA	TRBJ1-5	NA	TRBV19	CASSIDQGSGYGNQPQHF	TGTGCCAGTAGTATAGATCAGGGGTCAGGGTATGGCAATCAGCCCCAGCATTTT
TRBD1	TRBJ1-2	few	TRBV6-9	CASRRQGGYTF	TGTGCCAGCAGACGACAGGGGGGCTACACCTTC
NA	TRBJ1-2	few	TRBV4-1	CASSQVDYGYTF	TGCGCCAGCAGCCAAGTTGACTATGGCTACACCTTC
NA	TRBJ1-3	NA	TRBV5-1	CASSLAGGVSGNTIYF	TGCGCCAGCAGCCTTGCCGGGGGAGTCTCTGGAAACACCATATATTTT
TRBD1	TRBJ1-1	few	TRBV11-3	CASSRDSMNTEAFF	TGTGCCAGCAGCCGGGACAGCATGAACACTGAAGCTTTCTTT
NA	TRBJ2-3	NA	TRBV12-5	CASGLDRSTDTQYF	TGTGCTAGTGGTTTAGATCGGAGCACAGATACGCAGTATTTT
NA	TRBJ1-1	few	TRBV4-1	CASSQVRGYTEAFF	TGCGCCAGCAGCCAAGTAAGGGGGTACACTGAAGCTTTCTTT